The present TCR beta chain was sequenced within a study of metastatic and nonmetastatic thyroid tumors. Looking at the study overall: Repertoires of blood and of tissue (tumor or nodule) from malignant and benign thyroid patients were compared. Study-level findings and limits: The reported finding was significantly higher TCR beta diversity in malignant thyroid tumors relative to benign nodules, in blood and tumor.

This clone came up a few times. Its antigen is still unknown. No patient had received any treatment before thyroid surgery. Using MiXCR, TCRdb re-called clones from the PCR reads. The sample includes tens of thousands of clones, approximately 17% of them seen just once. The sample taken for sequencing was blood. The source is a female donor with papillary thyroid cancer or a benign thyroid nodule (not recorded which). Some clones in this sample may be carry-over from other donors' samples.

CDR3 coding DNA: TGTGCCAGTAACACTTTGTCGGGGGGAGGGACTGAAGCTTTCTTT. Amino acid sequence: CASNTLSGGGTEAFF. The V call is TRBV19, the J call TRBJ1-1; tentative D call: TRBD1 (5 bases). The CDR3 is 15 residues long. Trimming pared 7 bases from V and 5 bases from J, leaving 20 bases between. Germline CDR1 is LNHDA and CDR2 is SQIVND (reference sequence).